This TCR beta chain emerged from a study of CD8+ T cells in alopecia areata. Study results and limitations: Tofacitinib produced a significant decrease in scalp clonality and in expanded CD8+ clones among the top 100. Unlike in mice, where it was clearer, TCR sharing across patients was less clear, possibly HLA-related.

Treatment reported: oral pan-JAK inhibitor, 5-10 mg twice daily. Individuals with alopecia areata gave both lesional scalp punch biopsies and peripheral blood for collection. cDNA serving as the sequencing template came from extracted, reverse transcribed RNA. Using immunoSEQ multiplex PCR, the repertoire was profiled, and TCRdb retains in-frame clones only, with some absent. The sample has around 200,000 clones; approximately 60% are singletons. With respect to this clone: Its antigen is undetermined.

This sequence originates from a human donor with alopecia areata. Here the sequenced sample was CD4+ T cells sorted from blood, taken at week 4, from a patient treated with tofacitinib.

The CDR3 region has the DNA TGTGCCAGCAGGCCTAGCGGGATTCGGCAAGAGACCCAGTACTTC. It codes for CASRPSGIRQETQYF. This sequence joins TRBV6-6 and TRBJ2-5; TRBD2 agrees at 9 bases. Trimming removed 6 bases from V and 2 bases from J; junction bases left unmatched: 7. The CDR3 is made up of 15 amino acids. Looked up from germline, CDR1 is MNHNY and CDR2 is SVGAGI (reference sequence).